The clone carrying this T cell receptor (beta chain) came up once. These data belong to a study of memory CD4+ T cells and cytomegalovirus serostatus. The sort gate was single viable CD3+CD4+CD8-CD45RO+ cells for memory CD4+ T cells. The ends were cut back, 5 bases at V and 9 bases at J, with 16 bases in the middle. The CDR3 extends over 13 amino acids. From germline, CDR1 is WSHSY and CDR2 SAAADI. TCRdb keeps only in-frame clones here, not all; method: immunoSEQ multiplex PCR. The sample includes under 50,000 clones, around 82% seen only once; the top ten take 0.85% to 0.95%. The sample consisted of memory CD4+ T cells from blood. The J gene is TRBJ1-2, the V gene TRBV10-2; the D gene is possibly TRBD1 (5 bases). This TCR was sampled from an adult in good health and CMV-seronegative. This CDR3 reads CASSPGLKESYTF. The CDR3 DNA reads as TGCGCCAGCAGTCCGGGGCTTAAAGAGAGCTACACCTTC.